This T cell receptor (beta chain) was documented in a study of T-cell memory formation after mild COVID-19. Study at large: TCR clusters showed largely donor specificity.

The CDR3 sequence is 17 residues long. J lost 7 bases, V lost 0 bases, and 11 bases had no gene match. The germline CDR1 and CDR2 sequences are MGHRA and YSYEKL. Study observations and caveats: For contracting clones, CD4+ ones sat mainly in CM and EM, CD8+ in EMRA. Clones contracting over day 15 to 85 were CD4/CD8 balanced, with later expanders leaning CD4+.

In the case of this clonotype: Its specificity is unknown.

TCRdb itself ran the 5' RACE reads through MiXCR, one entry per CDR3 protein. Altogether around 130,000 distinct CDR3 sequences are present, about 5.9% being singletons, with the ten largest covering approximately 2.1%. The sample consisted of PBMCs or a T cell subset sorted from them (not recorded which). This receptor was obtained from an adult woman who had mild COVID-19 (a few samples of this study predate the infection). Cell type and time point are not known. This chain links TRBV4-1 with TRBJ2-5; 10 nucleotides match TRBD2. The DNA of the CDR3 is TGCGCCAGCAGCCAAGACCGAGAGCGGGGGGGCTATGGGACCCAGTACTTC. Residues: CASSQDRERGGYGTQYF.